Listed below are T cell receptor beta chains from one sample, sequenced in a study of beta chain features in type 1 diabetes. Here immunoSEQ multiplex PCR was the method, and the copy in TCRdb shows in-frame clones only, minus some. Counted here are under 200,000 clones, around a tenth occurring once; the ten biggest clones make up 0.5%. The sample comprised central memory CD4+ T cells from blood. The receptors shown here come from a man aged 25 to 40 with type 1 diabetes. The CDR3 runs from the conserved cysteine through the conserved F or W. The D gene is left open where the match is weak. Rows give clone size only sometimes, using once, few, many, or a class for an expanded clone.

J gene	V gene	D gene	clone size	CDR3 protein	CDR3 DNA
TRBJ1-2	TRBV19	-	-	CASTLIGQGNYGYTF	TGTGCCAGTACCCTCATTGGGCAGGGAAACTATGGCTACACCTTC
TRBJ2-4	TRBV18	TRBD2	-	CASSAPSGLAKNIQYF	TGTGCCAGCTCAGCTCCTAGCGGCTTAGCCAAAAACATTCAGTACTTC
TRBJ2-5	TRBV9	TRBD2	-	CASSVGSGNLETQYF	TGTGCCAGCAGCGTCGGTAGCGGGAATCTTGAGACCCAGTACTTC
TRBJ2-3	TRBV2	-	-	CASASGTDTQYF	TGTGCCAGCGCGAGTGGCACAGATACGCAGTATTTT
TRBJ2-3	TRBV18	TRBD2	-	CASSRDSGSQYTQYF	TGTGCCAGCTCGCGAGATAGCGGGAGTCAATATACGCAGTATTTT
TRBJ2-7	TRBV4-1	-	-	CASSQALGLTSSYEQYF	TGCGCCAGCAGCCAAGCGCTGGGTCTGACTAGCTCCTACGAGCAGTACTTC
TRBJ2-1	TRBV29-1	TRBD2	-	CSVDREGNEQFF	TGCAGCGTTGACAGGGAGGGCAATGAGCAGTTCTTC
TRBJ1-1	TRBV5-1	-	few	CASSLGQDAEAFF	TGCGCCAGCAGCTTGGGTCAGGATGCTGAAGCTTTCTTT
TRBJ2-3	TRBV30	-	few	CAWSRQARRDTQYF	TGTGCCTGGAGCCGACAGGCTAGGCGGGATACGCAGTATTTT
TRBJ2-5	TRBV30	-	-	CAWSVLRETQYF	TGTGCCTGGAGTGTACTACGGGAGACCCAGTACTTC
TRBJ2-5	TRBV6-5	-	-	CASKRGGPEETQYF	TGTGCCAGCAAGCGAGGAGGGCCGGAGGAGACCCAGTACTTC
TRBJ2-5	TRBV28	-	-	CASLVGGRGQETQYF	TGTGCCAGCTTGGTAGGTGGGAGAGGCCAAGAGACCCAGTACTTC
TRBJ2-1	TRBV28	-	-	CASSKDSTSNNEQFF	TGTGCCAGCAGCAAGGACAGTACCTCGAACAATGAGCAGTTCTTC
TRBJ1-2	TRBV25-1	-	few	CASSEYEYGYTF	TGTGCCAGCAGTGAATACGAGTATGGCTACACCTTC
TRBJ2-5	TRBV6-6	-	few	CASSYGGGAETQYF	TGTGCCAGCAGTTACGGCGGTGGAGCGGAGACCCAGTACTTC
TRBJ2-1	TRBV11-2	-	-	CASSLGLSNNEQFF	TGTGCCAGCAGCTTGGGACTGTCAAACAATGAGCAGTTCTTC
TRBJ2-3	TRBV7-2	TRBD2	-	CASSTSTSGGGMAQYF	TGTGCCAGCAGCACCTCGACTAGCGGGGGGGGGATGGCGCAGTATTTT
TRBJ1-2	TRBV18	-	-	CASSQAAGADYGYTF	TGTGCCAGCTCACAAGCGGCGGGGGCTGACTATGGCTACACCTTC
TRBJ1-4	TRBV28	-	-	CASSYSVFNEKLFF	TGTGCCAGCAGTTACAGTGTCTTTAATGAAAAACTGTTTTTT
TRBJ2-3	TRBV14	-	few	CASAAGDTQYF	TGTGCCAGCGCCGCCGGAGATACGCAGTATTTT
TRBJ1-5	TRBV4-2	-	-	CASSQDFNQPQHF	TGTGCCAGCAGCCAAGACTTTAATCAGCCCCAGCATTTT
TRBJ1-5	TRBV18	-	few	CASSREGQIQPQHF	TGTGCCAGCTCACGAGAGGGACAAATTCAGCCCCAGCATTTT
TRBJ2-2	TRBV9	TRBD1	few	CASSGGQGANTGELFF	TGTGCCAGCAGCGGAGGACAGGGGGCCAACACCGGGGAGCTGTTTTTT
TRBJ2-2	TRBV4-3	TRBD2	-	CASSQDERERYTGELFF	TGCGCCAGCAGCCAAGATGAGCGGGAGAGGTACACCGGGGAGCTGTTTTTT
TRBJ2-7	TRBV25-1	-	few	CASSEYIGGGSISYEQYF	TGTGCCAGCAGTGAATATATTGGTGGCGGATCTATCTCCTACGAGCAGTACTTC
TRBJ2-1	TRBV7-9	-	-	CASSPASRNEQFF	TGTGCCAGCAGCCCAGCATCGAGGAATGAGCAGTTCTTC
TRBJ1-5	TRBV18	-	-	CASSPGGFNQPQHF	TGTGCCAGCTCACCAGGGGGCTTTAATCAGCCCCAGCATTTT
TRBJ2-5	TRBV5-1	TRBD2	few	CASSLDGTSFQETQYF	TGCGCCAGCAGTCTCGACGGGACTAGCTTCCAAGAGACCCAGTACTTC
TRBJ2-2	TRBV2	TRBD2	-	CASSRRGVLSGELFF	TGTGCCAGCAGTCGGCGGGGGGTTTTGTCCGGGGAGCTGTTTTTT
TRBJ2-7	TRBV19	TRBD2	few	CASSIGASGSYEQYF	TGTGCCAGTAGTATTGGAGCTAGCGGGAGCTACGAGCAGTACTTC
TRBJ2-5	TRBV5-1	-	few	CASSLLFSETQYF	TGCGCCAGCAGCCTCCTCTTTTCGGAGACCCAGTACTTC
TRBJ1-2	TRBV7-9	-	few	CASSLGAERLGYGYTF	TGTGCCAGCAGCTTAGGGGCAGAGAGATTAGGTTATGGCTACACCTTC
TRBJ2-1	TRBV7-3	TRBD2	many	CASSLRGGTNEQFF	TGTGCCAGCAGCTTAAGGGGGGGGACCAATGAGCAGTTCTTC
TRBJ1-2	TRBV6-5	-	-	CASSTGSNYGYTF	TGTGCCAGCAGTACAGGGTCTAACTATGGCTACACCTTC
TRBJ2-7	TRBV6-5	TRBD2	-	CASGAGGEQYF	TGTGCCAGCGGAGCGGGAGGTGAGCAGTACTTC
TRBJ2-2	TRBV7-3	TRBD1	few	CASSRGQENTGELFF	TGTGCCAGCAGCCGGGGACAGGAGAACACCGGGGAGCTGTTTTTT
TRBJ1-3	TRBV18	TRBD1	few	CASSPVGDRGSGNTIYF	TGTGCCAGCTCACCCGTCGGGGACAGGGGCTCTGGAAACACCATATATTTT
TRBJ2-3	TRBV19	-	few	CASSIGTFTDTQYF	TGTGCCAGTAGTATAGGGACATTCACAGATACGCAGTATTTT
TRBJ2-5	TRBV29-1	-	-	CSVERDGGQETQYF	TGCAGCGTTGAAAGAGACGGAGGACAAGAGACCCAGTACTTC
TRBJ2-5	TRBV9	TRBD2	-	CASSVATSGIQTQYF	TGTGCCAGCAGCGTAGCTACTAGCGGGATACAGACCCAGTACTTC
TRBJ2-5	TRBV5-1	-	-	CASSSGTAETQYF	TGCGCCAGCAGCTCCGGGACTGCGGAGACCCAGTACTTC
TRBJ1-1	TRBV5-1	TRBD1	few	CASSPTTGRTEAFF	TGCGCCAGCAGCCCGACGACAGGGAGAACTGAAGCTTTCTTT
TRBJ2-7	TRBV27	-	few	CASSYSVQRYEQYF	TGTGCCAGCAGTTACTCCGTCCAGAGGTACGAGCAGTACTTC
TRBJ2-1	TRBV29-1	TRBD2	few	CSVYFGASSGSSYNEQFF	TGCAGCGTTTACTTTGGGGCGTCTAGCGGCAGCTCCTACAATGAGCAGTTCTTC
TRBJ2-2	TRBV27	TRBD2	-	CASSTGGAGELFF	TGTGCCAGCTCCACCGGGGGGGCCGGGGAGCTGTTTTTT
TRBJ2-1	TRBV29-1	-	few	CSVASWDGRGDEQFF	TGCAGCGTTGCCTCTTGGGACGGGAGAGGCGATGAGCAGTTCTTC
TRBJ2-3	TRBV7-2	-	-	CASSLDGNTDTQYF	TGTGCCAGCAGCTTGGACGGGAACACAGATACGCAGTATTTT
TRBJ2-1	TRBV5-1	TRBD1	few	CASSLGQGFDEQFF	TGCGCCAGCAGCTTGGGACAGGGGTTCGATGAGCAGTTCTTC
TRBJ2-1	TRBV7-9	-	few	CASSLLRSGLEHYNEQFF	TGTGCCAGCAGCTTACTTCGGTCGGGACTCGAACATTACAATGAGCAGTTCTTC
TRBJ1-1	TRBV5-1	-	-	CASSFGENTEAFF	TGCGCCAGCAGCTTCGGGGAGAACACTGAAGCTTTCTTT
TRBJ1-1	TRBV27	-	-	CASSLRGREAFF	TGTGCCAGCAGCTTGCGGGGGCGTGAAGCTTTCTTT
TRBJ2-1	TRBV4-2	TRBD2	few	CASSQTSGDNEQFF	TGTGCCAGCAGCCAGACTAGCGGGGATAATGAGCAGTTCTTC
TRBJ1-2	TRBV29-1	TRBD1	-	CSVYDRGGGYTF	TGCAGCGTCTACGACAGGGGGGGTGGCTACACCTTC